The 26 T cell receptor beta chains below all came from one sample that was sequenced in a study of blood T cell repertoires in COVID-19. The assay was immunoSEQ multiplex PCR, and TCRdb's table has in-frame clones only and misses some. Here the sample spans hundreds of thousands of clones, about 88% being singletons. The sequenced sample consisted of PBMCs or T cells enriched from blood (not recorded which). The source of these receptors is a woman in her forties or fifties who had recovered from COVID-19.

The rearrangement joins TRBV27 to TRBJ1-5; 8 bases align to TRBD1. Trimming cost V 6 bases and J 6 bases; bases outside gene matches: 13. This CDR3 has 16 residues. The germline V gene encodes CDR1 MNHEY and CDR2 SMNVEV (reference sequence). The CDR3 is CASRETGEQTSQPQHF. DNA for the CDR3: TGTGCCAGCAGAGAGACAGGGGAACAAACAAGTCAGCCCCAGCATTTT.

This sequence joins TRBV29-1 and TRBJ2-7; weak D call: TRBD2 (6 bases). This CDR3 has 12 amino acids. In germline, CDR1 is SQVTM, CDR2 ANQGSEA. V was trimmed by 5 bases and J by 6 bases, leaving 14 bases between them. The DNA for the CDR3 is TGCAGCGTTCTACCGGAGGGGATCGAGCAGTACTTC. As protein: CSVLPEGIEQYF.

V and J are TRBV28 and TRBJ2-7; 10 bases fit TRBD2. In germline, CDR1 is MDHEN, CDR2 SYDVKM. Trimming cost V 6 bases and J 3 bases; bases outside gene matches: 8. CDR3 length: 15 amino acids. In nucleotides, the CDR3 is TGTGCCAGCAGCCAGATAGCGGGAGGCAACTACGAGCAGTACTTC. Translating gives CASSQIAGGNYEQYF.

The chain carries TRBV4-3 and TRBJ2-1; 8 bases line up with TRBD1. Trimming at V came to 3 bases and at J to 7 bases, leaving 11 bases not matched to a gene. The germline V gene has CDR1 LGHNA and CDR2 YSLEER. This CDR3 has 16 amino acids. CDR3 amino acids: CASSHDRGGAVNEQFF. The DNA of the CDR3 is TGCGCCAGCAGCCACGACAGGGGAGGAGCGGTGAATGAGCAGTTCTTC.

This clone came up a few times. This chain connects TRBV12-5 to TRBJ2-7, with D maybe TRBD2 (7 bases). V lost 6 bases to trimming and J lost 0 bases, with 21 bases between them. The length of the CDR3 is 17 residues. Germline values: CDR1 LGHNT, CDR2 FRNRAP. The CDR3 is CASGQRRGTLSSYEQYF. The CDR3 DNA follows: TGTGCTAGTGGCCAGAGGCGGGGGACACTGAGCTCCTACGAGCAGTACTTC. Supplemented by reference TRBV12-5 and TRBJ2-7, the full variable domain reads DARVTQTPRHKVTEMGQEVTMRCQPILGHNTVFWYRQTMMQGLELLAYFRNRAPLDDSGMPKDRFSAEMPDATLATLKIQPSEPRDSAVYFCASGQRRGTLSSYEQYFGPGTRLTVT.

The DNA of the CDR3 is TGCGCCAGCTCGCCAAATGGTGGAGGGACTTCGTACTTC. Its translation is CASSPNGGGTSYF. This rearrangement joins TRBV10-2 to TRBJ2-7; TRBD2 is a possible D gene (6 bases). The CDR3 is 13 amino acids. The V gene's germline CDR1 is WSHSY and CDR2 SAAADI. V gave up 8 bases and J gave up 12 bases, with 23 bases separating them.

The genes are TRBV7-9 and TRBJ2-3, with 9 nucleotides matching TRBD2. CDR3 length: 14 residues. Looked up from germline, CDR1 is SEHNR and CDR2 is FQNEAQ (reference sequence). J gave up 10 bases and V 2 bases, and 7 bases lay outside the gene matches. CDR3 nucleotides: TGTGCCAGCAGCTTATTAGCGGGAGTAATAGCGCAGTATTTT. It translates to CASSLLAGVIAQYF.

This chain joins TRBV6-5 and TRBJ2-1; D remains unclear. This CDR3 region has 13 residues. V lost 8 bases and J lost 4, with 12 bases in between. The germline gives CDR1 MNHEY, CDR2 SVGAGI. CDR3 DNA: TGTGCCAGCCTATCTCCCTGGTACAATGAGCAGTTCTTC. Translated: CASLSPWYNEQFF.

CDR3 nucleotides: TGTGCCTGGAGGGCCGCGGGACAGCAGTTCTTC. As protein: CAWRAAGQQFF. The chain is built from TRBV30 and TRBJ2-1; TRBD2 is a possible D gene (6 bases). Germline CDR1 GTSNPN, CDR2 SVGIG (reference sequence). The germline V and J ends were trimmed by 3 bases and 11 bases, with 11 bases remaining between them. The CDR3 is 11 amino acids.

The V and J genes are TRBV5-1 and TRBJ2-6, with 9 bases fitting TRBD1. CDR1 SGHRS and CDR2 YFSETQ come from the germline V gene. The CDR3 totals 20 residues. Trimming cost V 4 bases and J 0 bases; bases outside gene matches: 14. This CDR3 is CASSVSTPGTGNSGANVLTF. DNA for the CDR3: TGCGCCAGCAGCGTATCGACCCCCGGGACAGGGAACTCTGGGGCCAACGTCCTGACTTTC.

The rearrangement uses TRBV19 and TRBJ2-1, with 15 nucleotides matching TRBD2. The CDR3 runs to 19 residues. Germline trimming cut 6 bases from V and 0 bases from J; bases unmatched to any gene: 9. CDR1 and CDR2 from the germline V gene are LNHDA and SQIVND (reference sequence). In DNA, the CDR3 is TGTGCCAGTAGGCGGACTAGCGGGAGGGCCTTGGGCTCCTACAATGAGCAGTTCTTC. Translated: CASRRTSGRALGSYNEQFF.

This rearrangement joins TRBV5-1 to TRBJ1-1; TRBD1 matches 11 bases. CDR1 is SGHRS, CDR2 YFSETQ, per germline. The J segment lost 1 base and the V segment lost 4 bases, leaving 6 bases of the junction unmatched. There are 16 residues in the CDR3. DNA for the CDR3: TGCGCCAGCAGCCAGGACAGGGGGCTCGGGAACACTGAAGCTTTCTTT. This translates into CASSQDRGLGNTEAFF. Together with reference TRBV5-1 and TRBJ1-1, the CDR3 gives the full variable domain: KAGVTQTPRYLIKTRGQQVTLSCSPISGHRSVSWYQQTPGQGLQFLFEYFSETQRNKGNFPGRFSGRQFSNSRSEMNVSTLELGDSALYLCASSQDRGLGNTEAFFGQGTRLTVV.

In nucleotides, the CDR3 is TGTGCCAGCAGTTTATCCGGTGGCGCGGGACAGGGAAACACCATATATTTT. Its protein product is CASSLSGGAGQGNTIYF. The genes are TRBV28 and TRBJ1-3; 7 bases align to TRBD1. The CDR3 runs to 17 residues. Germline values: CDR1 MDHEN, CDR2 SYDVKM. The V segment lost 1 base and the J segment 4 bases; nucleotides outside the gene matches: 10.

This clone was seen only once. This sequence joins TRBV7-9 and TRBJ2-3; maybe TRBD1 (5 bases). The CDR3 runs 14 residues. Trimming took 1 base from V and 5 from J, leaving 10 bases between them. Germline CDR1 SEHNR, CDR2 FQNEAQ (reference sequence). The CDR3 spells CASSLETRGDTQYF. Here the CDR3 DNA reads TGTGCCAGCAGCTTAGAGACAAGGGGAGATACGCAGTATTTT.

V gene TRBV7-8 combines with J gene TRBJ2-7, with 8 bases identical to TRBD1. The CDR3 consists of 15 residues. The V gene's germline CDR1 is SGHVS and CDR2 FQNEAQ. Trimming at V came to 5 bases and at J to 3 bases, leaving 9 bases not matched to a gene. CDR3 in amino acids: CASSPRTGLIYEQYF. DNA for the CDR3: TGTGCCAGCAGCCCCAGGACAGGGCTGATCTACGAGCAGTACTTC.

The chain is built from TRBV27 and TRBJ2-5, with D possibly matching TRBD2 (6 bases). This CDR3 region has 15 residues. V lost 0 bases and J 2 bases, leaving 10 bases between the germline ends. Germline CDR1 and CDR2: MNHEY and SMNVEV (reference sequence). CDR3 in amino acids: CASSLSWGVQETQYF. CDR3 in DNA: TGTGCCAGCAGTTTATCCTGGGGGGTGCAAGAGACCCAGTACTTC.

The rearrangement joins TRBV18 to TRBJ2-1, with D possibly matching TRBD1 (6 bases). The CDR3 runs to 14 residues. Germline V lookup: CDR1 KGHSH, CDR2 LQKENI. Trimming stripped 3 bases from V and 5 bases from J, with 11 bases between. The CDR3 DNA reads as TGTGCCAGCTCACCTGGGACAACGGACAATGAGCAGTTCTTC. Residues: CASSPGTTDNEQFF.

The rearrangement uses TRBV5-6 and TRBJ2-7, with D uncertain. The V gene's germline CDR1 is SGHDT and CDR2 YYEEEE. The CDR3 has 15 residues. Trimming stripped 1 base from V and 4 bases from J, with 15 bases between. The CDR3, as DNA: TGTGCCAGCAGCTTGTTTCTAGAGCACTGGTACGAGCAGTACTTC. This encodes CASSLFLEHWYEQYF.

This sequence joins TRBV6-2 or TRBV6-3 and TRBJ2-7, with D possibly TRBD1 on 5 matching bases. Between the trimmed V and J ends, which lost 2 bases and 0 bases, there was a span of 11 bases. The CDR3 sequence is 15 residues long. From germline, CDR1 is MNHEY and CDR2 SVGEGT. CDR3 in DNA: TGTGCCAGCAGTTACCCTGACAGTGTCTCCTACGAGCAGTACTTC. This encodes CASSYPDSVSYEQYF.

The chain combines TRBV18 with TRBJ2-7; D not resolved. The CDR3 length is 12 residues. The V end was cut by 3 bases, the J end by 6 bases, with 9 bases between. Germline lookup yields CDR1 KGHSH and CDR2 LQKENI. The CDR3 region has the DNA TGTGCCAGCTCACCTAATACGGGCGAGCAGTACTTC. Translated, it gives CASSPNTGEQYF.

The genes are TRBV12-5 and TRBJ1-1; 8 bases agree with TRBD1. The CDR3 sequence is 15 residues long. The V and J ends lost 6 bases and 3 bases, in that order; junction bases with no gene match: 9. Germline CDR1 is LGHNT and CDR2 is FRNRAP. CDR3 region: CASGPLGQGDTEAFF. The CDR3 DNA follows: TGTGCTAGTGGCCCCCTTGGACAGGGTGACACTGAAGCTTTCTTT.

This clone has just one count. This chain connects TRBV3-1 (or the pseudogene TRBV3-2) to TRBJ2-1; 9 bases fit TRBD1. The germline CDR1 and CDR2 sequences are LGHDT and YNNKEL (reference sequence). The CDR3 loop spans 16 amino acids. The V and J ends lost 0 bases and 6 bases, in that order; junction bases with no gene match: 6. Written as DNA, the CDR3 is TGTGCCAGCAGCCAAGATCTGGGACAGGGCTCCAATGAGCAGTTCTTC. This codes for CASSQDLGQGSNEQFF.

The gene calls are TRBV28 and TRBJ2-1; 9 bases fit TRBD2. This CDR3 is 15 amino acids long. V was pared by 6 bases and J by 6 bases, with 9 bases of the junction left unmatched. Germline V gene data show CDR1 as MDHEN and CDR2 as SYDVKM. This CDR3 is CASRNSGSLTNEQFF. The CDR3 DNA reads as TGTGCCAGCAGAAATAGCGGGAGTTTAACCAATGAGCAGTTCTTC.

This sequence joins TRBV5-1 and TRBJ2-7, with D possibly TRBD2 on 6 matching bases. CDR1 SGHRS and CDR2 YFSETQ come from the germline V gene. The germline V and J ends were trimmed by 2 bases and 5 bases, with 17 bases remaining between them. This CDR3 has 15 residues. This CDR3 is CASSFEDGPGDEQYF. CDR3 sequence (DNA): TGCGCCAGCAGCTTCGAGGACGGGCCGGGGGACGAGCAGTACTTC.

The chain couples TRBV24-1 to TRBJ2-3; TRBD1 agrees at 9 bases. Unmatched junction bases numbered 7, after V lost 3 bases and J lost 7 bases. Germline V gives CDR1 KGHDR, CDR2 SFDVKD. This CDR3 spans 15 amino acids. DNA for the CDR3: TGTGCCACCAGTGATCCCGGGACAGGGCGTAATACGCAGTATTTT. Translating it yields CATSDPGTGRNTQYF.

This chain connects TRBV11-2 to TRBJ1-3; D gene uncertain. From germline, CDR1 is SGHAT and CDR2 FQNNGV. The CDR3 is 16 residues long. The V end was cut by 6 bases, the J end by 4 bases, with 19 bases between. CDR3 loop: CASRKPGRGIGNTIYF. The CDR3 DNA reads as TGTGCCAGCAGGAAACCGGGCCGCGGGATCGGAAACACCATATATTTT.